Reported below is one TCR beta chain. TCRdb keeps only in-frame clones here, not all; method: immunoSEQ multiplex PCR. This sample yields about 48,000 clones, of which around 94% are seen a single time; 0.91% belongs to the top ten. The data derive from a study of T cell changes during pregnancy in multiple sclerosis. Looked up from germline, CDR1 is SEHNR and CDR2 is FQNEAQ (reference sequence). The CDR3 is 15 residues long. J was trimmed by 10 bases and V by 5 bases; bases with no gene match: 9. The chain has TRBV7-9 and TRBJ2-1; TRBD2 aligns across 12 bases. The sequencing here drew on CD4+ T cells from peripheral blood mononuclear cells, taken in the second trimester of pregnancy. This clonotype was obtained from a female donor in good health, enrolled as a control in a pregnancy study. CDR3 coding DNA: TGTGCCAGCAGCCCCGGGGGACTAGCGGGTCGGGAGCAGTTCTTC. Its translation is CASSPGGLAGREQFF.